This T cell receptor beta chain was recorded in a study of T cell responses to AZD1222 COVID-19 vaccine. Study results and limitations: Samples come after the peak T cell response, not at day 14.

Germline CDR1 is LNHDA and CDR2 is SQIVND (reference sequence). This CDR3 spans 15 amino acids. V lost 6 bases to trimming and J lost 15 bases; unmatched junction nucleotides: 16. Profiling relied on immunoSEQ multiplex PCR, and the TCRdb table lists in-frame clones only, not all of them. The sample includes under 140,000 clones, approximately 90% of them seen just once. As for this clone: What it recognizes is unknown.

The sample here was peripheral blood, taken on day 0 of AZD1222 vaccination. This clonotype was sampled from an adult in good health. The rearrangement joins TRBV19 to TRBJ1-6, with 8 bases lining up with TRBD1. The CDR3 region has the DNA TGTGCCAGTAGCGCTAAGGGACAGGTACCAAGGGGCCTCCACTTT. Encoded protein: CASSAKGQVPRGLHF. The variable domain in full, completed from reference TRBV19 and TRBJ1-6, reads DGGITQSPKYLFRKEGQNVTLSCEQNLNHDAMYWYRQDPGQGLRLIYYSQIVNDFQKGDIAEGYSVSREKKESFPLTVTSAQKNPTAFYLCASSAKGQVPRGLHFGNGTRLTVT.